What follows describes a single T cell receptor (beta chain). This record belongs to a study of cytomegalovirus exposure and HLA in healthy donors. Amplification used 60 Vbeta primers and 13 Jbeta primers. This table comes from immunoSEQ multiplex PCR, and its TCRdb copy is limited to in-frame clones, with some not included. The listing contains 200,000 or so clones. Germline lookup yields CDR1 LNHDA and CDR2 SQIVND (reference sequence). V trimming: 6 bases; J trimming: 3 bases; junction bases outside the gene matches: 13. The length of the CDR3 is 18 residues. This receptor was identified in a boy under 18 in good health and CMV-seronegative. The gene calls are TRBV19 and TRBJ2-3; 12 bases line up with TRBD2. The source material was PBMCs. The CDR3 DNA follows: TGTGCCAGTAGCCTGGGAAAGACTAGCGGGGGATCGACAGATACGCAGTATTTT. It encodes CASSLGKTSGGSTDTQYF.